This T cell receptor beta chain was recovered during a study of cytomegalovirus exposure and HLA in healthy donors. Study details: Clustering assigned 81% of the approximately 400 genotyped donors to the Caucasian-associated ancestry cluster. Study-wide results and limits: The CMV antigen specificity of three CMV-associated chains was confirmed through in vitro analysis. Among the most significant clusters, several appeared linked to common viral pathogens in a later analysis.

As to this clone: Antigen specificity is unknown.

With 60 Vbeta and 13 Jbeta primers, the PCR was carried out. Generated by immunoSEQ multiplex PCR, the TCRdb table keeps only in-frame clones and is missing some. Here the sample spans some 150,000 clones, almost 80% being singletons. V was trimmed by 5 bases and J by 6 bases, leaving 23 bases between them. This CDR3 is built from 16 residues. Germline lookup yields CDR1 SGHTA and CDR2 FQGNSA. The rearrangement uses TRBV7-2 and TRBJ2-7, with D perhaps matching TRBD2 (6 bases). The material sequenced was PBMCs. This TCR derives from a male donor in good health and CMV-seronegative. For the CDR3, the DNA is TGTGCCAGCAGCCCAACTAGGACTACACGGAACCTCGAGCAGTACTTC. It encodes CASSPTRTTRNLEQYF.